What follows is one T cell receptor beta chain and its context. V was clipped by 4 bases and J by 4 bases; unmatched bases: 23. The V gene's germline CDR1 is SGHNT and CDR2 YYREEE (reference sequence). This CDR3 comprises 20 residues. These data come from a study of beta chain features in type 1 diabetes. The authors reverse transcribed all of the isolated RNA, so sequencing captured expressed TCRB transcripts. Assay used: immunoSEQ multiplex PCR; TCRdb lists only in-frame clones, some missing. Found here are 860,000 or so clones, 17% of them singletons; the top ten hold 0.02% to 0.03%. Input material: naive CD4+ T cells from blood. The chain recombines TRBV5-4 with TRBJ2-3, with 8 positions matching TRBD2. The receptor's source is a woman between 18 and 29 years old in good health. CDR3 coding DNA: TGTGCCAGCAGCCCCCCCGGGGGCGCGGGAGGAAACTCTGGGGCAGATACGCAGTATTTT. Translating gives CASSPPGGAGGNSGADTQYF.